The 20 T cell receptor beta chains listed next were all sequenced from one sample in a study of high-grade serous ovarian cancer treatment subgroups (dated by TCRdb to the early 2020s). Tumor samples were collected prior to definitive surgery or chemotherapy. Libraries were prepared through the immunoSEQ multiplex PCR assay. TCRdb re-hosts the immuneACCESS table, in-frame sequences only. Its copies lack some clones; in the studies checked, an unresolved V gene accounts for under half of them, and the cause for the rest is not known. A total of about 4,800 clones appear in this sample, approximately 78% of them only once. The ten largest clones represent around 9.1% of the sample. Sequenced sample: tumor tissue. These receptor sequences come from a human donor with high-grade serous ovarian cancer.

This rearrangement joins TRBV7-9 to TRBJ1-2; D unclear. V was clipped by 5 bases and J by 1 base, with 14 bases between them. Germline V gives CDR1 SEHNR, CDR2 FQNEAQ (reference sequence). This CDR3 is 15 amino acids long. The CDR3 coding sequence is TGTGCCAGCAGCCCCCCCGTGCCGGATAACTATGGCTACACCTTC. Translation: CASSPPVPDNYGYTF.

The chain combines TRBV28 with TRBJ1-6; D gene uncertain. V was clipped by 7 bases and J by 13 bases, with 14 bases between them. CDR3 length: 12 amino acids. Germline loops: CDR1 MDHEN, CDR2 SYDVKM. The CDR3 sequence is CASTMGSYPLHF. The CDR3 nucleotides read TGTGCCAGCACCATGGGGTCGTATCCCCTCCACTTT.

CDR3 bases: TGTGCCAGCAGCTCCGGACTAGCGGGAGGCTCCTACAATGAGCAGTTCTTC. Amino acids: CASSSGLAGGSYNEQFF. This chain joins TRBV7-9 and TRBJ2-1, with 14 bases identical to TRBD2. CDR1 and CDR2 (germline): SEHNR, FQNEAQ (reference sequence). Losses at the gene ends were 4 bases for V and 0 bases for J; bases not matched to a gene: 2. This CDR3 has 17 amino acids.

CDR3 protein: CASSLPRASGTYNEQFF. In nucleotides, the CDR3 is TGTGCCAGCAGCTTACCTCGGGCTAGCGGGACCTACAATGAGCAGTTCTTC. The chain uses TRBV7-8 and TRBJ2-1; the match to TRBD2 covers 9 bases. Trimming at V came to 2 bases and at J to 2 bases, leaving 7 bases not matched to a gene. CDR3 length: 17 residues. Per germline, CDR1 SGHVS and CDR2 FQNEAQ.

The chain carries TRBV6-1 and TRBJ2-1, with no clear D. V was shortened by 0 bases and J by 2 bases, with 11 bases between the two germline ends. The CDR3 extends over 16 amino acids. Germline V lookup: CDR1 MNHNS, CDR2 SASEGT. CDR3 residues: CASSEALSAPYNEQFF. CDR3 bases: TGTGCCAGCAGTGAAGCGTTGTCCGCTCCCTACAATGAGCAGTTCTTC.

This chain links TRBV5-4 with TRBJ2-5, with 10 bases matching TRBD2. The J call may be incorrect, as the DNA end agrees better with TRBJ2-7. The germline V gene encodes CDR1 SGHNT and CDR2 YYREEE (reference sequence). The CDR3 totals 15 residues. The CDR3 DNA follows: TGTGCCAGCAGCGGGGGACTAGCGAGCTCCTACGAGCAGTACTTC. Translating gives CASSGGLASSYEQYF.

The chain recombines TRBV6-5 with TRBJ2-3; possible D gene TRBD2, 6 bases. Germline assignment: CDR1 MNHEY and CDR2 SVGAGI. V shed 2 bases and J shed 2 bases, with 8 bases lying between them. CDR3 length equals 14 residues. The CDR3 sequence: CASSYRTITDTQYF. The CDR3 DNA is TGTGCCAGCAGTTACCGGACTATCACAGATACGCAGTATTTT.

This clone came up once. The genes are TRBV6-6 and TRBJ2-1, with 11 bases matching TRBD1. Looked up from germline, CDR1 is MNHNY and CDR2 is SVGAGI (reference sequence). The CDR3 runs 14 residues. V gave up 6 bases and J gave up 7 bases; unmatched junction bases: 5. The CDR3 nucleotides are TGTGCCAGCAGAGCCGGGACAGGGGGAAATGAGCAGTTCTTC. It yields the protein CASRAGTGGNEQFF.

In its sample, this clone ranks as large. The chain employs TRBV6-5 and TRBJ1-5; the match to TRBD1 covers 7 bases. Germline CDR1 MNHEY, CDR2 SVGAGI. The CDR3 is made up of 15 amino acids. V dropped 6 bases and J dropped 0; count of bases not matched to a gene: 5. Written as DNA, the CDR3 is TGTGCCAGCAGATTGACAGGGCATAGCAATCAGCCCCAGCATTTT. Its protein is CASRLTGHSNQPQHF.

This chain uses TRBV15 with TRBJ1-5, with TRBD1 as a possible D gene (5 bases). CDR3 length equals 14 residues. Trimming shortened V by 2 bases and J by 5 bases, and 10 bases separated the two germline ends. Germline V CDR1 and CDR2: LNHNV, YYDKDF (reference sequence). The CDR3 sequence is CATSRRGGYQPQHF. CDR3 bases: TGTGCCACCAGCAGAAGGGGCGGCTATCAGCCCCAGCATTTT. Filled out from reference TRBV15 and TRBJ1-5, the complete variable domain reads DAMVIQNPRYQVTQFGKPVTLSCSQTLNHNVMYWYQQKSSQAPKLLFHYYDKDFNNEADTPDNFQSRRPNTSFCFLDIRSPGLGDTAMYLCATSRRGGYQPQHFGDGTRLSIL.

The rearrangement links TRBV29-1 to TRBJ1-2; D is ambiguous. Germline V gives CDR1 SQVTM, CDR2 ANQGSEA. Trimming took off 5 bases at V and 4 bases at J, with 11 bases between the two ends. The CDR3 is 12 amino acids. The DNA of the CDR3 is TGCAGCGTTTTGGCAGCTGGCTATGGCTACACCTTC. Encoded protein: CSVLAAGYGYTF.

The DNA of the CDR3 is TGTGCCAGCAGCGAACTAGCGGGGGACTACAATGAGCAGTTCTTC. Translating it yields CASSELAGDYNEQFF. The chain employs TRBV6-1 and TRBJ2-1, with 11 bases matching TRBD2. Germline CDR1 MNHNS, CDR2 SASEGT. V shed 6 bases and J 3 bases; nucleotides not matched to a gene: 4. The CDR3 is 15 amino acids.

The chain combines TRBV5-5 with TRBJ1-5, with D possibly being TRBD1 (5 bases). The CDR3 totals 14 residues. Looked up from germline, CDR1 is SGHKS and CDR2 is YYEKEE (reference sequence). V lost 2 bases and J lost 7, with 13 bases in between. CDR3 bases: TGTGCCAGCAGCTTTACAGGAGGCGGACAGCCCCAGCATTTT. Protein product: CASSFTGGGQPQHF.

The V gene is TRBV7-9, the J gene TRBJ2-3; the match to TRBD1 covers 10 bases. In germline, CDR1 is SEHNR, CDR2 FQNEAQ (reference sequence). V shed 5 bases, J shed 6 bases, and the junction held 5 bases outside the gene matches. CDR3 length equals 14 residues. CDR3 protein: CASSQTGGGDTQYF. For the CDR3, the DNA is TGTGCCAGCAGCCAGACAGGGGGCGGGGATACGCAGTATTTT.

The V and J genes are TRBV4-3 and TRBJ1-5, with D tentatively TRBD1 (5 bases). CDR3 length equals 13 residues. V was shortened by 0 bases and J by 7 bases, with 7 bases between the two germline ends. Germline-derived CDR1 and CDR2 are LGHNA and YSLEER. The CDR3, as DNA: TGCGCCAGCAGCCAAGATAGGGGCCAGCCCCAGCATTTT. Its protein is CASSQDRGQPQHF.

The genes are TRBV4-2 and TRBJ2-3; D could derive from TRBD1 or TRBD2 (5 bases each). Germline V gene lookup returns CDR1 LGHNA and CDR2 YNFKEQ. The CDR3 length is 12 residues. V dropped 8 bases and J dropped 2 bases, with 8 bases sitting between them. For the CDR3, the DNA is TGTGCCAGCGTGGGGGACACAGATACGCAGTATTTT. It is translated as CASVGDTDTQYF.

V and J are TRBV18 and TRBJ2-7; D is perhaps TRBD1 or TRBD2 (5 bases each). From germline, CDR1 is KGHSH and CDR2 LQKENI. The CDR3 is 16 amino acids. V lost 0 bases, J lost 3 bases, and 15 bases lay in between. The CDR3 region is CASSPPVEGRSYEQYF. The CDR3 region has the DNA TGTGCCAGCTCACCACCCGTCGAGGGGCGTAGCTACGAGCAGTACTTC.

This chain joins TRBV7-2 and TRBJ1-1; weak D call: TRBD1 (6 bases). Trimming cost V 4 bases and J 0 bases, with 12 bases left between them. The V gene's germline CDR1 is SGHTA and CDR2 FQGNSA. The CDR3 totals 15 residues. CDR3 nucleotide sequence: TGTGCCAGCAGCTGGAGAGGGGGGCTGAACACTGAAGCTTTCTTT. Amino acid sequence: CASSWRGGLNTEAFF. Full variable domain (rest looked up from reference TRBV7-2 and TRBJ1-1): GAGVSQSPSNKVTEKGKDVELRCDPISGHTALYWYRQSLGQGLEFLIYFQGNSAPDKSGLPSDRFSAERTGGSVSTLTIQRTQQEDSAVYLCASSWRGGLNTEAFFGQGTRLTVV.

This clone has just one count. The CDR3 is CASSLRLAGENEQYF. As DNA, the CDR3 is TGTGCCAGCAGCCTCAGACTAGCGGGAGAGAACGAGCAGTACTTC. The chain carries TRBV9 and TRBJ2-7; 12 bases agree with TRBD2. V gave up 4 bases and J gave up 5 bases; unmatched junction bases: 7. This CDR3 has 15 amino acids. Germline-derived CDR1 and CDR2 are SGDLS and YYNGEE.

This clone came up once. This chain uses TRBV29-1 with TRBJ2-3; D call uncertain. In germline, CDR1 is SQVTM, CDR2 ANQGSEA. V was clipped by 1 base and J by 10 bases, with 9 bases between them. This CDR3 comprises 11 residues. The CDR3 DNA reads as TGCAGCGTTGAAGTTCGGCCAGCGCAGTATTTT. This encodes CSVEVRPAQYF.